The 26 T cell receptor beta chains reported below all come from one sample, sequenced in a study of T cell responses to AZD1222 COVID-19 vaccine. Only in-frame clones appear in the TCRdb table, and some are missing; sequencing was by immunoSEQ multiplex PCR. Here the sample spans approximately 71,000 clones, about three quarters being singletons. The sample consisted of peripheral blood, taken on day 0 of AZD1222 vaccination. The receptor set was obtained from an adult in good health.

V usage is TRBV5-4 and J usage is TRBJ1-2; TRBD1 matches at 9 bases. After removal of 1 base from V and 8 bases from J, the junction contained 3 bases not matched to a gene. In germline, CDR1 is SGHNT, CDR2 YYREEE (reference sequence). The CDR3 runs to 13 residues. The DNA for the CDR3 is TGTGCCAGCAGCTTGAGGACAGGGGTGGGCTACACCTTC. It encodes CASSLRTGVGYTF.

CDR3 protein: CSAAGVTEAFF. CDR3 coding DNA: TGCAGTGCTGCGGGGGTCACTGAAGCTTTCTTT. This chain uses TRBV20-1 with TRBJ1-1; the D gene is possibly TRBD1 (5 bases). CDR3 size: 11 residues. Germline CDR1 and CDR2: DFQATT and SNEGSKA (reference sequence). Trimming pared 5 bases from V and 4 bases from J, leaving 8 bases between.

This CDR3 reads CASSSTGTPRKSGYTF. The CDR3 region has the DNA TGTGCCAGCAGCAGTACCGGGACACCGAGGAAGAGTGGCTACACCTTC. The chain carries TRBV5-8 and TRBJ1-2; possible D gene TRBD1, 6 bases. Between the trimmed V and J ends, which lost 4 bases and 7 bases, there was a span of 23 bases. The CDR3 sequence is 16 residues long. Germline loops: CDR1 SGHTS, CDR2 YDEGEE.

This clone has just one count. V is TRBV5-8 and J is TRBJ2-5; possibly TRBD2 for D (5 bases). V lost 1 base and J lost 4, with 14 bases in between. Per the germline V gene, CDR1 is SGHTS and CDR2 is YDEGEE. This CDR3 has 15 residues. The DNA of the CDR3 is TGTGCCAGCAGCTTGTCGGCGGCGGGCGGAGAGACCCAGTACTTC. Encoded protein: CASSLSAAGGETQYF. The variable domain in full, with the rest retrieved from reference TRBV5-8 and TRBJ2-5, is EAGVTQSPTHLIKTRGQQATLRCSPISGHTSVYWYQQALGLGLQFLLWYDEGEERNRGNFPPRFSGRQFPNYSSELNVNALELEDSALYLCASSLSAAGGETQYFGPGTRLLVL.

The rearrangement uses TRBV4-1 and TRBJ2-3, with D perhaps matching TRBD1 or TRBD2 (5 bases each). This CDR3 has 18 residues. CDR1 MGHRA and CDR2 YSYEKL come from the germline V gene. The V end was cut by 2 bases, the J end by 1 base, with 19 bases between. CDR3 in DNA: TGCGCCAGCAGCCAACGGGGAAGGGGACGGGGAGGCACAGATACGCAGTATTTT. This translates into CASSQRGRGRGGTDTQYF.

In this sample, this clone turned up many times. The chain carries TRBV9 and TRBJ1-2; maybe TRBD1 (6 bases). The V end was cut by 0 bases, the J end by 7 bases, with 19 bases between. This CDR3 region has 16 residues. In germline, CDR1 is SGDLS, CDR2 YYNGEE. CDR3 sequence (DNA): TGTGCCAGCAGCGTAGATCCAGGTACAGGGTCAGGTGGCTACACCTTC. Its protein is CASSVDPGTGSGGYTF.

The gene calls are TRBV19 and TRBJ2-2; 9 positions agree with TRBD2. Germline loops: CDR1 LNHDA, CDR2 SQIVND (reference sequence). The CDR3 has 19 residues. V shed 2 bases, J shed 1 base, and the junction held 11 bases outside the gene matches. The CDR3 loop reads CASSIRLGIAGVNTGELFF. Here the CDR3 DNA reads TGTGCCAGTAGTATACGGCTCGGGATAGCGGGGGTGAACACCGGGGAGCTGTTTTTT.

V is TRBV11-2 and J is TRBJ1-3, with D possibly matching TRBD1 (6 bases). The germline V and J ends were trimmed by 5 bases and 0 bases, with 17 bases remaining between them. The CDR3 is 17 residues long. Per the germline V gene, CDR1 is SGHAT and CDR2 is FQNNGV. CDR3: CASSPRDTRFSGNTIYF. The CDR3, as DNA: TGTGCCAGCAGCCCCAGGGACACCCGATTCTCTGGAAACACCATATATTTT. The whole variable domain, filled in from reference TRBV11-2 and TRBJ1-3, reads EAGVAQSPRYKIIEKRQSVAFWCNPISGHATLYWYQQILGQGPKLLIQFQNNGVVDDSQLPKDRFSAERLKGVDSTLKIQPAKLEDSAVYLCASSPRDTRFSGNTIYFGEGSWLTVV.

V and J are TRBV3-1 (or the pseudogene TRBV3-2) and TRBJ2-1; no clear D gene. Germline CDR1 reads LGHDT; CDR2 reads YNNKEL (reference sequence). V was trimmed by 1 base and J by 7 bases, leaving 8 bases between them. The CDR3 sequence is 13 residues long. CDR3 sequence (DNA): TGTGCCAGCAGCCAAGTTGCAAGTAATGAGCAGTTCTTC. Its protein is CASSQVASNEQFF.

This clone has only a few counts. The gene calls are TRBV5-1 and TRBJ1-2, with D perhaps TRBD1 (6 bases). The V end was cut by 4 bases, the J end by 2 bases, with 27 bases between. CDR3 size: 19 residues. Germline CDR1 reads SGHRS; CDR2 reads YFSETQ. The CDR3 here is CASSRGSWGRLLENYGYTF. CDR3 coding DNA: TGCGCCAGCAGCCGCGGTTCCTGGGGGCGACTTCTTGAAAACTATGGCTACACCTTC.

This clone was recorded a few times. In nucleotides, the CDR3 is TGTGCCAGCAGCGGAGATGGAAACACCATATATTTT. It yields the protein CASSGDGNTIYF. V and J are TRBV5-4 and TRBJ1-3, with D hard to call. The CDR3 spans 12 residues. With 4 bases removed from V and 3 bases from J, the gap between germline ends came to 5 bases. CDR1 SGHNT and CDR2 YYREEE come from the germline V gene (reference sequence).

The chain has TRBV3-1 (or the pseudogene TRBV3-2) and TRBJ2-5, with D tentatively TRBD2 (7 bases). Germline CDR1 reads LGHDT; CDR2 reads YNNKEL (reference sequence). The V end was cut by 4 bases, the J end by 13 bases, with 22 bases between. The CDR3 is 14 amino acids. CDR3 in amino acids: CASSPSTGGLAAYF. In nucleotides, the CDR3 is TGTGCCAGCAGCCCCTCCACCGGGGGGCTCGCCGCGTACTTC.

The chain's CDR3 is CASRRTGSSYEQYF. The CDR3, as DNA: TGTGCCAGCAGGAGGACAGGGAGCTCCTACGAGCAGTACTTC. The V gene is TRBV6-5, the J gene TRBJ2-7, with TRBD1 matching 8 bases. The J segment lost 0 bases and the V segment lost 6 bases, leaving 4 bases of the junction unmatched. There are 14 residues in the CDR3. Germline CDR1 reads MNHEY; CDR2 reads SVGAGI.

This clone has a single count. This chain links TRBV3-1 (or the pseudogene TRBV3-2) with TRBJ2-5; 8 bases map to TRBD2. With 0 bases clipped from V and 4 bases from J, the junction kept 7 bases outside the gene matches. Germline V CDR1 and CDR2: LGHDT, YNNKEL (reference sequence). This CDR3 spans 16 amino acids. The CDR3 nucleotides are TGTGCCAGCAGCCAAGACCCAGCGGGGGCCGGAGAGACCCAGTACTTC. It specifies CASSQDPAGAGETQYF.

The V call is TRBV6-5, the J call TRBJ1-6; 9 positions agree with TRBD1. The CDR3 runs 14 residues. Germline V lookup: CDR1 MNHEY, CDR2 SVGAGI. The ends lost 6 bases at V and 10 bases at J; junction bases unmatched: 7. The CDR3 sequence is CASRNRGPGSPLHF. The DNA for the CDR3 is TGTGCCAGCAGAAACAGGGGGCCGGGATCACCCCTCCACTTT.

Turning to this clone: Other nucleotide sequences from this sample produce the same CDR3. The rearrangement joins TRBV7-9 to TRBJ2-3; TRBD2 might be the D (6 bases). CDR3 length: 16 residues. Germline loops: CDR1 SEHNR, CDR2 FQNEAQ (reference sequence). Between the trimmed V and J ends, which lost 5 bases and 5 bases, there was a span of 20 bases. The CDR3 protein is CASSDRGGANLDTQYF. CDR3 DNA: TGTGCCAGCAGCGATCGCGGAGGGGCCAACCTAGATACGCAGTATTTT. The complete variable domain, with remaining parts taken from reference TRBV7-9 and TRBJ2-3, reads DTGVSQNPRHKITKRGQNVTFRCDPISEHNRLYWYRQTLGQGPEFLTYFQNEAQLEKSRLLSDRFSAERPKGSFSTLEIQRTEQGDSAMYLCASSDRGGANLDTQYFGPGTRLTVL.

CDR3 nucleotides: TGTGCCAGCAGTTTTATAGAGACCGGGGAGCTGTTTTTT. It encodes CASSFIETGELFF. This rearrangement joins TRBV12-3 or TRBV12-4 to TRBJ2-2; the D is unclear. The ends were cut back, 3 bases at V and 5 bases at J, with 7 bases in the middle. The CDR3 runs to 13 residues.

The DNA for the CDR3 is TGTGCCAGTAGTACGACAGGTGGAAACACCATATATTTT. Protein product: CASSTTGGNTIYF. This rearrangement joins TRBV19 to TRBJ1-3, with D perhaps TRBD1 (6 bases). The CDR3 loop spans 13 amino acids. The V and J ends lost 4 bases and 3 bases respectively, with 7 bases between them. Germline assignment: CDR1 LNHDA and CDR2 SQIVND (reference sequence).

This chain uses TRBV5-5 with TRBJ1-1, with D perhaps matching TRBD1 (5 bases). The CDR3 has 14 residues. CDR1 and CDR2 from the germline V gene are SGHKS and YYEKEE (reference sequence). V was trimmed by 5 bases and J by 1 base, leaving 12 bases between them. DNA of the CDR3: TGTGCCAGCAGGCACATGGGGGGGAACACTGAAGCTTTCTTT. Protein sequence: CASRHMGGNTEAFF.

This clone was counted once. The V call is TRBV7-3, the J call TRBJ1-1; 7 positions agree with TRBD1. Germline-derived CDR1 and CDR2 are SGHTA and FQGTGA. CDR3 length equals 13 residues. Germline trimming cut 4 bases from V and 3 bases from J; bases unmatched to any gene: 2. Written as DNA, the CDR3 is TGTGCCAGCAGCTGGGACAGAGACACTGAAGCTTTCTTT. Its protein is CASSWDRDTEAFF.

The rearrangement joins TRBV9 to TRBJ1-2; D gene unclear. V shed 4 bases and J shed 7 bases, with 23 bases lying between them. Germline CDR1 is SGDLS and CDR2 is YYNGEE. The CDR3 covers 16 residues. CDR3 loop: CASSPSWRQVASGYTF. In nucleotides, the CDR3 is TGTGCCAGCAGCCCGAGTTGGAGGCAGGTAGCTAGTGGCTACACCTTC.

The V gene is TRBV5-1, the J gene TRBJ1-1; 11 nucleotides match TRBD1. V trimming: 4 bases; J trimming: 5 bases; junction bases outside the gene matches: 4. Germline V gene lookup returns CDR1 SGHRS and CDR2 YFSETQ. The CDR3 totals 14 residues. CDR3 in amino acids: CASSKGDRGTEAFF. CDR3 nucleotides: TGCGCCAGCAGCAAGGGGGACAGGGGGACTGAAGCTTTCTTT.

The chain recombines TRBV10-3 with TRBJ2-7; TRBD1 matches at 9 bases. Per the germline V gene, CDR1 is ENHRY and CDR2 is SYGVKD. This CDR3 spans 17 amino acids. Germline trimming cut 0 bases from V and 0 bases from J; bases unmatched to any gene: 6. The CDR3 here is CAISESVPGQGSYEQYF. CDR3 DNA sequence: TGTGCCATCAGTGAGTCGGTCCCGGGACAGGGCTCCTACGAGCAGTACTTC.

The chain carries TRBV7-2 and TRBJ2-6; D is perhaps TRBD1 (5 bases). Germline assignment: CDR1 SGHTA and CDR2 FQGNSA. This CDR3 is 15 amino acids long. Trimming took off 3 bases at V and 2 bases at J, with 8 bases between the two ends. CDR3 sequence reads: CASSFKGAGANVLTF. CDR3 nucleotide sequence: TGTGCCAGCAGCTTTAAAGGGGCTGGGGCCAACGTCCTGACTTTC.

The chain recombines TRBV5-6 with TRBJ1-2; 11 bases agree with TRBD1. Germline lookup yields CDR1 SGHDT and CDR2 YYEEEE. The V gene end was trimmed by 4 bases and the J gene end by 5 bases; junction bases not matched to a gene: 10. This CDR3 has 16 residues. The CDR3 loop reads CASSLGQGALGYGYTF. The CDR3 DNA sequence: TGTGCCAGCAGCCTCGGACAGGGGGCGTTGGGTTATGGCTACACCTTC.

V usage is TRBV2 and J usage is TRBJ1-2; D call uncertain. Germline CDR1 SNHLY, CDR2 FYNNEI. V was clipped by 6 bases and J by 5 bases, with 10 bases between them. This CDR3 spans 12 amino acids. CDR3 protein: CASRAFQYGYTF. In DNA form, the CDR3 reads TGTGCCAGCAGGGCCTTCCAGTATGGCTACACCTTC. Supplemented by reference TRBV2 and TRBJ1-2, the full variable domain reads EPEVTQTPSHQVTQMGQEVILRCVPISNHLYFYWYRQILGQKVEFLVSFYNNEISEKSEIFDDQFSVERPDGSNFTLKIRSTKLEDSAMYFCASRAFQYGYTFGSGTRLTVV.